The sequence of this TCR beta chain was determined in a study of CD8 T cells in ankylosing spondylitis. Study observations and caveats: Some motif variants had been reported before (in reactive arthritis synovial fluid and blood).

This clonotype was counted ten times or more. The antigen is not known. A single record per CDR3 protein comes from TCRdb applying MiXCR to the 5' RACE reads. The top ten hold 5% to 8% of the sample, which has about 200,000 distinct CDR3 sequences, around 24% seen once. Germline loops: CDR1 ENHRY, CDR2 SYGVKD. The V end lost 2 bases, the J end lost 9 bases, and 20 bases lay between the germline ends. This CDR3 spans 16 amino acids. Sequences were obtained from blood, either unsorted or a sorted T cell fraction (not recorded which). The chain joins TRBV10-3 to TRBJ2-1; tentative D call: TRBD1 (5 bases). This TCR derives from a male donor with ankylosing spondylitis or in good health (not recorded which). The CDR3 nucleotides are TGTGCCATCAGTGAGGTGACAGCCCCGGTAAGGGGTGAGCAGTTCTTC. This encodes CAISEVTAPVRGEQFF.